Detailed here is one TCR beta chain. Its cognate antigen is unknown. The CDR3 is made up of 15 amino acids. Germline V gene data show CDR1 as SGHTA and CDR2 as FQGNSA. V lost 6 bases to trimming and J lost 4 bases; unmatched junction nucleotides: 12. CD4+ T cells that had been cultured provided DNA sequenced with the Oncomine TCR Beta short-read assay. It was from cultured CD4+ T cells that genomic DNA was extracted. TCRdb independently ran MiXCR on the PCR reads; one entry per CDR3 protein. The data contain about 9,500 distinct CDR3 sequences, more than 30% of them singletons. Treatment described: approximately 9-day PBMC culture with coronavirus spike peptide pools or control peptides (ViraFEST assay). According to the study, CD4+ T cells from the unexposed donor were gathered ahead of the COVID-19 pandemic (2011-2018). The ViraFEST method relied on peptide pools to expand antigen-specific T cells, followed by TCR sequencing.

The data originate from a study of vaccination and CD4 T cells after COVID-19. Study at large: The convalescent group had six males, four females, seven Caucasians, two Asians, one multiracial. Vaccination of participants consisted of two doses of either BNT162b2 or mRNA-1273 vaccine. Post-COVID draws followed diagnosis by a median approximately 100 days (range 35 to 161).

The source of this sequence is a human donor in good health. Specimen: CD4+ T cells from blood, cultured in vitro. V gene TRBV7-2 combines with J gene TRBJ2-7, with 7 bases lining up with TRBD1. The CDR3 DNA reads as TGTGCCAGCAGTTTATTACAGGGGCACGTTTACGAGCAGTACTTC. Protein: CASSLLQGHVYEQYF.